The present T cell receptor beta chain was sequenced within a study of shared clonotypes between healthy human individuals. Overall study findings and caveats: The represented genetic and exposure-history diversity was limited by the small number of donors.

In the sorted-subset replicate PCRs, around 220 ng DNA, tens of thousands of T cell genomes, was used. Method: immunoSEQ multiplex PCR; TCRdb's copy keeps in-frame clones and lacks some. The sample records about 870,000 clones, nearly 95% being singletons. Selected positively for CCR7 and CD45RO-negative, naive CD8 cells excluded terminally differentiated effector memory CD45RA+ cells. The V gene's germline CDR1 is MNHEY and CDR2 SMNVEV (reference sequence). The CDR3 numbers 17 amino acids, ends counted. Note on this clone: Antigen: not known. Because the CDR3's place on the DNA is in doubt, the DNA is left out and the CDR3 is given as listed by TCRdb.

The TCR comes from a man younger than 45 in good health. Sequencing was done on a sample of naive CD8+ T cells sorted from blood. The genes are TRBV27 and TRBJ2-2; the DNA was not compared with TRBD2, the D call given in the table. Here the CDR3 reads CASSSREARLRAGELFF.